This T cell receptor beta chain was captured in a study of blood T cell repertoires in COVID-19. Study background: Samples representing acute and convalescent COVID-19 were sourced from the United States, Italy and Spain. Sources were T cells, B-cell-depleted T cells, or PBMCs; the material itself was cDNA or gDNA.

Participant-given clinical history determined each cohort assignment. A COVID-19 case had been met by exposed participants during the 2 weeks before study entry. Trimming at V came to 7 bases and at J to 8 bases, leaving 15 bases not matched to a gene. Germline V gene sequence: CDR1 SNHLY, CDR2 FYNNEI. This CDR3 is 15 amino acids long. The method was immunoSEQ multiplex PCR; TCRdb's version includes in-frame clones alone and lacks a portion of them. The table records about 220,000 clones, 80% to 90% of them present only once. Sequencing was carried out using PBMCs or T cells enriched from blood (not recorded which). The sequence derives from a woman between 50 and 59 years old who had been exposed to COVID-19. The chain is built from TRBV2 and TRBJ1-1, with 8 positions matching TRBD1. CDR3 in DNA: TGTGCCAGCACCCAAACGTATCCAGGGGGCGGCGAAGCTTTCTTT. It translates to CASTQTYPGGGEAFF.